The clone carrying this T cell receptor beta chain was recorded a few times. Its antigen is unidentified. The CDR3 extends over 15 amino acids. Trimming removed 5 bases at V and 2 bases at J, with 14 bases between. Germline CDR1 and CDR2: SGHTA and FQGNSA. The record originates from a study of beta chain features in type 1 diabetes. Isolated RNA was reverse transcribed in full, so expressed TCRB transcripts were sequenced. Measured with immunoSEQ multiplex PCR; TCRdb has only the in-frame clones, and not every one. The repertoire includes under 250,000 clones, 11% of them detected once, and roughly 1.3% sits in the top ten. Study results and limitations: Equally in patients and controls, PCR might preferentially amplify shorter templates. At VDJ recombination sites, type 1 diabetes patients had fewer insertions and more deleted nucleotides.

Cells sorted by CD45RO/CCR7/CD25/CD127/CD95/CD27 comprised CD4+ naive, central memory, regulatory and stem cell-like memory cells. This chain connects TRBV7-2 to TRBJ2-3, with D perhaps being TRBD1 or TRBD2 (5 bases each). The origin of this receptor is a man aged 18 to 30 in good health. Sequenced input: central memory CD4+ T cells from blood. The CDR3 protein is CASSPGRAFTDTQYF. The DNA of the CDR3 is TGTGCCAGCAGCCCGGGACGAGCCTTCACAGATACGCAGTATTTT.